Listed here are 15 T cell receptor beta chains from one sample, sequenced in a study of T cells in Graves' hyperthyroidism and ophthalmopathy. RNA transcripts provided the source from which TCR beta CDR3 regions were amplified. The HTBI primer set drove a first-round RT-PCR of the TCR CDR3. TCRdb itself ran the multiplex PCR reads through MiXCR, one entry per CDR3 protein. The sample has about 290,000 distinct CDR3 sequences, 16% seen once. The sample was blood. Receptors were obtained from a man aged 25-40 years with Graves' hyperthyroidism.

This clonotype showed up many times. The chain uses TRBV18 and TRBJ1-1; TRBD1 might be the D (5 bases). Germline CDR1 reads KGHSH; CDR2 reads LQKENI. The CDR3 consists of 14 residues. Trimming removed 2 bases at V and 2 bases at J, with 9 bases between. The CDR3 bases are TGTGCCAGCTCACCAGGGGCGTTTAACACTGAAGCTTTCTTT. It specifies CASSPGAFNTEAFF. Combining the CDR3 with reference TRBV18 and TRBJ1-1 gives the whole variable domain NAGVMQNPRHLVRRRGQEARLRCSPMKGHSHVYWYRQLPEEGLKFMVYLQKENIIDESGMPKERFSAEFPKEGPSILRIQQVVRGDSAAYFCASSPGAFNTEAFFGQGTRLTVV.

There are many counts of this clonotype. The J gene is TRBJ1-1, the V gene TRBV2, with unresolved D. This CDR3 spans 14 amino acids. CDR1 is SNHLY, CDR2 FYNNEI, per germline. Trimming stripped 6 bases from V and 1 base from J, with 12 bases between. The CDR3 reads CASRPRWPNTEAFF. CDR3 DNA sequence: TGTGCCAGCAGGCCAAGGTGGCCGAACACTGAAGCTTTCTTT. The whole variable domain, remainder taken from reference TRBV2 and TRBJ1-1, is EPEVTQTPSHQVTQMGQEVILRCVPISNHLYFYWYRQILGQKVEFLVSFYNNEISEKSEIFDDQFSVERPDGSNFTLKIRSTKLEDSAMYFCASRPRWPNTEAFFGQGTRLTVV.

V usage is TRBV6-1 and J usage is TRBJ1-2; no reliable D call. The CDR3 consists of 13 residues. Germline V gene lookup returns CDR1 MNHNS and CDR2 SASEGT. V lost 2 bases and J 9 bases, leaving 13 bases between the germline ends. Here the CDR3 DNA reads TGTGCCAGCAGTGAAACGGGGAAGCGGAGCTACACCTTC. Translation gives CASSETGKRSYTF.

This clonotype was observed a handful of times. This chain joins TRBV19 and TRBJ2-2; 9 bases agree with TRBD2. CDR1 and CDR2 (germline): LNHDA, SQIVND (reference sequence). CDR3 length: 15 amino acids. The ends lost 7 bases at V and 6 bases at J; junction bases unmatched: 9. The CDR3 here is CASTQGGRAAGELFF. The CDR3 bases are TGTGCCAGTACGCAGGGCGGGAGGGCCGCCGGGGAGCTGTTTTTT.

This clonotype was detected ten times or more. The J gene is TRBJ2-7, the V gene TRBV5-6, with D unclear. The V gene's germline CDR1 is SGHDT and CDR2 YYEEEE. The CDR3 length is 13 residues. With 4 bases removed from V and 2 bases from J, the gap between germline ends came to 10 bases. The DNA of the CDR3 is TGTGCCAGCAGCCTCGGGTCGACCTACGAGCAGTACTTC. Encoded protein: CASSLGSTYEQYF.

The genes are TRBV5-1 and TRBJ2-2; unclear D gene. The CDR3 covers 15 residues. The germline V and J ends were trimmed by 5 bases and 5 bases, with 16 bases remaining between them. Germline CDR1 SGHRS, CDR2 YFSETQ. DNA for the CDR3: TGCGCCAGCAGGGTCGGCGGCGCAGAGACCGGGGAGCTGTTTTTT. Protein sequence: CASRVGGAETGELFF.

This clonotype showed up many times. The genes are TRBV9 and TRBJ2-2; weak D call: TRBD2 (5 bases). In germline, CDR1 is SGDLS, CDR2 YYNGEE. Trimming removed 2 bases from V and 8 bases from J, with 13 bases in between. This CDR3 region has 14 residues. In DNA form, the CDR3 reads TGTGCCAGCAGCGTCGGAGGCCCCGAGGGGGAGCTGTTTTTT. It codes for CASSVGGPEGELFF.

This clonotype was observed a few times. The CDR3 reads CASSYKKNDGFNIQYF. The CDR3 DNA reads TGTGCCAGCAGTTACAAGAAAAACGACGGGTTTAACATTCAGTACTTC. This sequence joins TRBV27 and TRBJ2-4; D call uncertain. Germline V gene data show CDR1 as MNHEY and CDR2 as SMNVEV (reference sequence). The V end was cut by 4 bases, the J end by 7 bases, with 20 bases between. The CDR3 has 16 residues.

Of note for this clonotype: A much larger clone differs from this one at a single base, so this may be a read error. This chain connects TRBV12-3 or TRBV12-4 to TRBJ2-2; 13 bases are shared with TRBD2. This CDR3 is 14 amino acids long. The CDR3 DNA reads TGTGCCAGCAAGGGGACTAGCGGGATAGGGGAGCCGTTTTTT. Translating gives CASKGTSGIGEPFF.

This clonotype was seen repeatedly, ten times or more. V is TRBV20-1 and J is TRBJ2-7; 9 bases map to TRBD2. This CDR3 is built from 13 residues. Germline CDR1 and CDR2: DFQATT and SNEGSKA (reference sequence). The ends lost 3 bases at V and 6 bases at J; junction bases unmatched: 6. Written as DNA, the CDR3 is TGCAGTGCTAGTGGGCGGGAGGGAGGCGAGCAGTACTTC. Its protein product is CSASGREGGEQYF.

This clonotype was observed many times. The V call is TRBV11-2, the J call TRBJ2-3, with 7 bases aligning to TRBD2. With 5 bases clipped from V and 3 bases from J, the junction kept 11 bases outside the gene matches. This CDR3 comprises 16 residues. Germline values: CDR1 SGHAT, CDR2 FQNNGV. Written as DNA, the CDR3 is TGTGCCAGCAGCCAACTCGGGGCGGGAGCGACAGATACGCAGTATTTT. This sequence encodes CASSQLGAGATDTQYF.

To note about this clonotype: One end of the junction varies from germline; a read error may be responsible. The V gene is TRBV20-1, the J gene TRBJ1-1; D possibly corresponds to TRBD1 (5 bases). The CDR3 consists of 12 residues. Germline V gene sequence: CDR1 DFQATT, CDR2 SNEGSKA (reference sequence). CDR3 nucleotides: TGCAGTGCCCACGGGACCCGCACTGAGGCTTTCTTT. Translation gives CSAHGTRTEAFF.

This clonotype came up many times. V usage is TRBV27 and J usage is TRBJ1-2; D might be TRBD1 (5 bases). Germline CDR1 is MNHEY and CDR2 is SMNVEV (reference sequence). Trimming left V 5 bases short and J 8 bases short, with 21 bases between. The length of the CDR3 is 15 residues. In nucleotides, the CDR3 is TGTGCCAGCAGTGCCCTCTGGGGCCGCGGTTTGGGCTACACCTTC. Its protein is CASSALWGRGLGYTF.

This clonotype showed up many times. The chain uses TRBV11-2 and TRBJ2-1; D gene uncertain. This CDR3 is 13 amino acids long. Trimming shortened V by 4 bases and J by 7 bases, and 11 bases separated the two germline ends. CDR1 and CDR2 from the germline V gene are SGHAT and FQNNGV. CDR3 in DNA: TGTGCCAGCAGCTCCGTGCTTAATAATGAGCAGTTCTTC. Translation gives CASSSVLNNEQFF.

Comments on this clonotype: A clone one base away is much larger, so this may be a read error. The chain employs TRBV30 and TRBJ2-7, with TRBD1 matching over 9 bases. Trimming at V came to 1 base and at J to 9 bases, leaving 7 bases not matched to a gene. The CDR3 totals 13 residues. CDR1 is GTSNPN and CDR2 is SVGIG in the germline V gene (reference sequence). The CDR3 here is CAWSEDRGGGQYF. For the CDR3, the DNA is TGTGCCTGGAGTGAGGACAGGGGCGGCGGGCAGTACTTC.